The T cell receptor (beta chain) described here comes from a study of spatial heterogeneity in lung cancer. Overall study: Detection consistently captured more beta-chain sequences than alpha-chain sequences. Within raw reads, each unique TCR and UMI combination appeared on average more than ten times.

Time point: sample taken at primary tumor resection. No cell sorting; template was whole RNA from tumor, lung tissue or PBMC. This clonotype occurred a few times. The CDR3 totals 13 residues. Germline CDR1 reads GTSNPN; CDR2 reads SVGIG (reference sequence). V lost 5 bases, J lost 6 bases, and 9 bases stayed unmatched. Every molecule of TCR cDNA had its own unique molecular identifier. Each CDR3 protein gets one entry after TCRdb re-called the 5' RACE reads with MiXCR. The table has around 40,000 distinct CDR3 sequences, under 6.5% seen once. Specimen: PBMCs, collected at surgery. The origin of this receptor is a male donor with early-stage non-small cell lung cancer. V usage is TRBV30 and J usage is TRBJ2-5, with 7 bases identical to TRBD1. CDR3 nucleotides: TGTGCCTGGGGTGAACAGGGGAGAAAGACCCAGTACTTC. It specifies CAWGEQGRKTQYF.